Sequencing of this T cell receptor (beta chain) was carried out in a study of blood T cell repertoires in COVID-19. At the level of the study: Sources were T cells, B-cell-depleted T cells, or PBMCs; the material itself was cDNA or gDNA.

Germline V gene lookup returns CDR1 SGHRS and CDR2 YFSETQ. The V and J ends lost 8 bases and 5 bases, in that order; junction bases with no gene match: 7. The CDR3 is 13 amino acids. As handled by the study authors: From reference gene primer amplification, estimates of nucleated cell counts were derived. Assay: immunoSEQ multiplex PCR; the TCRdb copy retains only in-frame clones and omits some. From that table come the V and J calls and clone size; the DNA was used to work out D and trimming. The sample consists of approximately 160,000 clones, just over 85% of them appearing once. V gene TRBV5-1 combines with J gene TRBJ2-5; 9 bases agree with TRBD1. The material sequenced was peripheral blood. The TCR comes from a man between 45 and 60 years old with active or convalescent COVID-19. CDR3 in amino acids: CASSQGARETQYF. CDR3 DNA: TGCGCCAGTTCACAGGGGGCTAGGGAGACCCAGTACTTC.